This T cell receptor beta chain appears in the sequencing data of a study of T cell repertoires in cytomegalovirus infection. Study at large: In public TCR beta signatures, there were indications of both CMV infection and matching HLA type.

TCRdb used MiXCR to reprocess the reads, holding one entry per CDR3 protein. The sample includes 100,000 to 150,000 distinct CDR3 sequences, 7% to 10% of them seen just once. V shed 4 bases and J 0 bases; nucleotides not matched to a gene: 4. The CDR3 has 16 residues. Per the germline V gene, CDR1 is ENHRY and CDR2 is SYGVKD. Study results and caveats: CMV carriers with the relevant HLA were identified by cumulative public TCR beta family frequency.

A remark on this clonotype: Its matching antigen is unknown.

The rearrangement joins TRBV10-3 to TRBJ2-3; TRBD2 agrees at 10 bases. The clonotype comes from a human donor in good health (CMV status not recorded). Some clones in this sample may be carry-over from other donors' samples. The sequenced sample consisted of PBMCs. CDR3 protein: CAISALAGASTDTQYF. For the CDR3, the DNA is TGTGCCATCAGTGCCCTAGCGGGGGCCAGCACAGATACGCAGTATTTT.